The text below deals with one TCR beta chain. Tumor or blood genomic DNA was sequenced, with inputs of roughly 550 ng to 6,500 ng. The data were produced by immunoSEQ multiplex PCR, yet TCRdb's version contains in-frame clones alone and is incomplete. Seen here are tens of thousands of clones, nearly 80% observed once, and the top ten hold roughly 17%. The germline V gene has CDR1 SGHRS and CDR2 YFSETQ. V shed 7 bases and J shed 5 bases, with 19 bases lying between them. The CDR3 spans 15 residues. These data are taken from a study of T cells in tumors after PD-1 blockade. Study as a whole: During anti-PD-1 treatment, some patients continued daily vismodegib 150 mg.

The starting material was PBMCs, obtained before anti-PD-1 treatment. V gene TRBV5-1 combines with J gene TRBJ2-1; possible D gene TRBD2, 6 bases. The sequence came from a human donor with basal cell carcinoma. CDR3 protein: CASESGRTTNNEQFF. In DNA, the CDR3 is TGCGCCAGCGAATCCGGGCGGACTACGAACAATGAGCAGTTCTTC.